This T cell receptor (beta chain) was documented in a study of blood T cell repertoires in COVID-19. Study as a whole: The samples span acute and convalescent COVID-19 from the United States, Italy and Spain. PBMCs, B-cell-depleted T cells, or T cells provided the cDNA or gDNA that made up the material.

This clone was recorded a few times. Original data processing: For nucleated cells, counts were estimated from reference gene primer amplification. Assay: immunoSEQ multiplex PCR; the TCRdb copy retains only in-frame clones and omits some. V, J and clone size are taken as reported in that table, and D and trimming were inferred from the DNA itself. The table includes 130,000 to 150,000 clones, 70% to 85% detected once. Trimming removed 8 bases from V and 9 bases from J; junction bases left unmatched: 14. Germline V gene data show CDR1 as SNHLY and CDR2 as FYNNEI. This CDR3 contains 16 residues. The clonotype originates from a man in his 60s with active or convalescent COVID-19. The chain has TRBV2 and TRBJ2-2; 11 positions agree with TRBD2. Sequencing was performed on peripheral blood. CDR3 in DNA: TGTGCCAGCCGAACCATACTAGCGGGGGAGGTCCGGGAGCTGTTTTTT. Amino acids: CASRTILAGEVRELFF.